These 24 T cell receptor beta chains share one sample of origin, sequenced in a study of blood T cell repertoires in COVID-19. The data were produced by immunoSEQ multiplex PCR, yet TCRdb's version contains in-frame clones alone and is incomplete. Of about 170,000 clones listed, about 88% are singletons. The material sequenced was peripheral blood. The receptors shown here come from a man in his fifties who had recovered from COVID-19.

The rearrangement uses TRBV18 and TRBJ2-2; no clear D. Germline assignment: CDR1 KGHSH and CDR2 LQKENI. Trimming took 4 bases from V and 0 from J, leaving 9 bases between them. The CDR3 is 15 amino acids. CDR3 region: CASSLRLPNTGELFF. CDR3 coding DNA: TGTGCCAGCTCACTGAGGCTCCCGAACACCGGGGAGCTGTTTTTT.

V gene TRBV4-1 combines with J gene TRBJ2-5; possible D gene TRBD1, 5 bases. V gave up 5 bases and J gave up 2 bases, with 21 bases separating them. The V gene's germline CDR1 is MGHRA and CDR2 YSYEKL. This CDR3 has 17 residues. As DNA, the CDR3 is TGCGCCAGCAGCTTATACCACAGGAGTACCATTCAAGAGACCCAGTACTTC. Amino acids: CASSLYHRSTIQETQYF.

The sample holds a few counts of this clone. Here the CDR3 DNA reads TGTGCCAGCAGCCCTAGGACAGGGGGGGGCACAGATACGCAGTATTTT. Protein product: CASSPRTGGGTDTQYF. The chain has TRBV6-2 or TRBV6-3 and TRBJ2-3; 10 bases fit TRBD1. The length of the CDR3 is 16 residues. The germline V gene has CDR1 MNHEY and CDR2 SVGEGT. V lost 6 bases and J lost 1; bases outside the gene matches: 7.

This chain connects TRBV5-1 to TRBJ2-7, with 9 nucleotides matching TRBD2. CDR1 and CDR2 from the germline V gene are SGHRS and YFSETQ. CDR3 size: 17 residues. V lost 0 bases to trimming and J lost 0 bases; unmatched junction nucleotides: 7. The DNA for the CDR3 is TGCGCCAGCAGCTTGGCCACCACTAGCGGGTCCTCCTACGAGCAGTACTTC. It specifies CASSLATTSGSSYEQYF.

The V and J genes are TRBV19 and TRBJ2-2, with D possibly matching TRBD1 (5 bases). The germline V gene has CDR1 LNHDA and CDR2 SQIVND (reference sequence). The CDR3 consists of 16 residues. Deletions cut 4 bases from V and 5 bases from J, with 17 bases between. The DNA for the CDR3 is TGTGCCAGTAGTAGCCGGGCAGGGTCAAAGACCGGGGAGCTGTTTTTT. Translating gives CASSSRAGSKTGELFF. Together with reference TRBV19 and TRBJ2-2, the CDR3 gives the full variable domain: DGGITQSPKYLFRKEGQNVTLSCEQNLNHDAMYWYRQDPGQGLRLIYYSQIVNDFQKGDIAEGYSVSREKKESFPLTVTSAQKNPTAFYLCASSSRAGSKTGELFFGEGSRLTVL.

The chain links TRBV27 to TRBJ1-2; D is unclear. The germline V gene encodes CDR1 MNHEY and CDR2 SMNVEV (reference sequence). This CDR3 contains 13 residues. The V end lost 3 bases, the J end lost 9 bases, and 14 bases lay between the germline ends. In DNA, the CDR3 is TGTGCCAGCAGTTTGGCAGCCGGAGTGAGCTACACCTTC. Its translation: CASSLAAGVSYTF.

The chain links TRBV19 to TRBJ1-5; perhaps TRBD1 as D (6 bases). Germline V lookup: CDR1 LNHDA, CDR2 SQIVND (reference sequence). V lost 5 bases, J lost 4 bases, and 18 bases lay in between. This CDR3 is 16 amino acids long. CDR3 loop: CASSSREGGSNQPQHF. CDR3 in DNA: TGTGCCAGTAGTTCCCGGGAGGGGGGTAGTAATCAGCCCCAGCATTTT. Variable domain in full (rest from reference TRBV19 and TRBJ1-5): DGGITQSPKYLFRKEGQNVTLSCEQNLNHDAMYWYRQDPGQGLRLIYYSQIVNDFQKGDIAEGYSVSREKKESFPLTVTSAQKNPTAFYLCASSSREGGSNQPQHFGDGTRLSIL.

This clone was counted a single time. V and J are TRBV7-9 and TRBJ2-7; 9 positions match TRBD1. The CDR3 runs 14 residues. Germline lookup yields CDR1 SEHNR and CDR2 FQNEAQ (reference sequence). The trim removed 4 bases at V and 6 bases at J, leaving 7 bases unmatched. CDR3 sequence: CASSSRTGESEQYF. The CDR3 coding sequence is TGTGCCAGCAGCTCTCGGACAGGGGAGTCCGAGCAGTACTTC.

This clone was counted a few times. The V gene is TRBV27, the J gene TRBJ2-2, with D possibly being TRBD2 (5 bases). The CDR3 is 15 amino acids. V was trimmed by 3 bases and J by 6 bases, leaving 14 bases between them. CDR1 MNHEY and CDR2 SMNVEV come from the germline V gene (reference sequence). This CDR3 is CASSFISDWAGELFF. The CDR3 DNA is TGTGCCAGCAGTTTCATCTCGGACTGGGCCGGGGAGCTGTTTTTT.

The chain couples TRBV27 to TRBJ2-2; TRBD1 matches at 10 bases. The CDR3 is 18 amino acids. Trimming cost V 5 bases and J 0 bases; bases outside gene matches: 9. Per germline, CDR1 MNHEY and CDR2 SMNVEV (reference sequence). The CDR3 nucleotides are TGTGCCAGCAGTAAATACGGGACAGGGGCCCCGAACACCGGGGAGCTGTTTTTT. Translating gives CASSKYGTGAPNTGELFF.

This clone was found once. The genes are TRBV5-1 and TRBJ2-5; perhaps TRBD2 as D (5 bases). This CDR3 contains 14 residues. Germline loops: CDR1 SGHRS, CDR2 YFSETQ. The germline V and J ends were trimmed by 4 bases and 5 bases, with 15 bases remaining between them. In DNA, the CDR3 is TGCGCCAGCAGCCCGGCGGGCAAGAGGGAGACCCAGTACTTC. Its protein product is CASSPAGKRETQYF.

This clone was recorded only once. This chain uses TRBV27 with TRBJ2-7; unclear D gene. V dropped 3 bases and J dropped 5 bases, with 11 bases sitting between them. Germline CDR1 is MNHEY and CDR2 is SMNVEV (reference sequence). The CDR3 consists of 13 residues. The CDR3 coding sequence is TGTGCCAGCAGTTTCACACCTCCCCACGAGCAGTACTTC. Protein sequence: CASSFTPPHEQYF.

The V and J genes are TRBV11-2 and TRBJ2-2; 10 bases are a match to TRBD2. Germline V gene lookup returns CDR1 SGHAT and CDR2 FQNNGV. The CDR3 loop spans 16 amino acids. The ends lost 2 bases at V and 0 bases at J; junction bases unmatched: 0. The CDR3 bases are TGTGCCAGCAGCTTACTAGCGGGAGCGAACACCGGGGAGCTGTTTTTT. The encoded protein is CASSLLAGANTGELFF.

This clone was seen just once. J is TRBJ2-7 and V is TRBV7-4, with 9 bases lining up with TRBD2. The CDR3 sequence is 19 residues long. CDR1 SGHVT and CDR2 SQSDAQ come from the germline V gene. V lost 0 bases and J lost 3; bases outside the gene matches: 15. Here the CDR3 reads CASSLAHFMEREVRYEQYF. Here the CDR3 DNA reads TGTGCCAGCAGCTTAGCCCATTTTATGGAGCGGGAGGTCCGCTACGAGCAGTACTTC.

J is TRBJ1-2 and V is TRBV15, with D maybe TRBD1 (6 bases). Trimming removed 3 bases at V and 3 bases at J, with 17 bases between. Germline CDR1 LNHNV, CDR2 YYDKDF (reference sequence). This CDR3 comprises 16 residues. DNA for the CDR3: TGTGCCACCAGCAGGGAACCTACAGGGCTAGACTATGGCTACACCTTC. This gives the protein CATSREPTGLDYGYTF.

V usage is TRBV5-4 and J usage is TRBJ2-7, with unresolved D. Germline V gene sequence: CDR1 SGHNT, CDR2 YYREEE (reference sequence). The CDR3 is 19 residues long. Trimming pared 4 bases from V and 0 bases from J, leaving 26 bases between. CDR3 coding DNA: TGTGCCAGCAGCATCCGGGTCGAATACAAAAATCTTAGCTCCTACGAGCAGTACTTC. It yields the protein CASSIRVEYKNLSSYEQYF. Combining the CDR3 with reference TRBV5-4 and TRBJ2-7 gives the whole variable domain ETGVTQSPTHLIKTRGQQVTLRCSSQSGHNTVSWYQQALGQGPQFIFQYYREEENGRGNFPPRFSGLQFPNYSSELNVNALELDDSALYLCASSIRVEYKNLSSYEQYFGPGTRLTVT.

The rearrangement joins TRBV6-4 to TRBJ2-7; 9 bases match TRBD1. Germline lookup yields CDR1 MRHNA and CDR2 SNTAGT. The J segment lost 6 bases and the V segment lost 1 base, leaving 7 bases of the junction unmatched. The CDR3 runs 15 residues. CDR3 sequence: CASSDWDRVSGEQYF. Written as DNA, the CDR3 is TGTGCCAGCAGTGACTGGGACAGGGTATCCGGCGAGCAGTACTTC.

J is TRBJ2-7 and V is TRBV19, with D possibly TRBD1 on 5 matching bases. CDR1 is LNHDA and CDR2 is SQIVND in the germline V gene (reference sequence). This CDR3 has 15 residues. The germline V and J ends were trimmed by 1 base and 2 bases, with 12 bases remaining between them. As DNA, the CDR3 is TGTGCCAGTAGTATAGTCTCAGGGTCCACCTACGAGCAGTACTTC. Encoded protein: CASSIVSGSTYEQYF.

CDR3 DNA sequence: TGTGCCAGCAGTGAACGCGGGCTCGAGCAGTACTTC. Translating it yields CASSERGLEQYF. The V gene is TRBV2, the J gene TRBJ2-7; possibly TRBD2 for D (5 bases). The V gene lost 2 bases and the J gene lost 6 bases, with 8 bases spanning the gap. CDR1 and CDR2 from the germline V gene are SNHLY and FYNNEI. CDR3 length: 12 residues. Combining the CDR3 with reference TRBV2 and TRBJ2-7 gives the whole variable domain EPEVTQTPSHQVTQMGQEVILRCVPISNHLYFYWYRQILGQKVEFLVSFYNNEISEKSEIFDDQFSVERPDGSNFTLKIRSTKLEDSAMYFCASSERGLEQYFGPGTRLTVT.

The V and J genes are TRBV18 and TRBJ2-3; 8 bases match TRBD1. Germline trimming cut 5 bases from V and 1 base from J; bases unmatched to any gene: 8. Per germline, CDR1 KGHSH and CDR2 LQKENI. This CDR3 contains 16 residues. The CDR3 loop reads CASSLMTGERTDTQYF. The CDR3 DNA follows: TGTGCCAGCTCATTAATGACAGGGGAGCGCACAGATACGCAGTATTTT.

The chain has TRBV4-3 and TRBJ2-1; 9 nucleotides agree with TRBD2. V lost 0 bases to trimming and J lost 6 bases; unmatched junction nucleotides: 3. Per the germline V gene, CDR1 is LGHNA and CDR2 is YSLEER. The CDR3 is 15 amino acids. The CDR3 here is CASSQETSGGNEQFF. CDR3 nucleotide sequence: TGCGCCAGCAGCCAAGAGACTAGCGGAGGCAATGAGCAGTTCTTC.

The rearrangement uses TRBV5-4 and TRBJ2-3; 7 nucleotides line up with TRBD2. Germline V gene sequence: CDR1 SGHNT, CDR2 YYREEE (reference sequence). V lost 5 bases to trimming and J lost 6 bases; unmatched junction nucleotides: 15. The CDR3 runs to 16 residues. The CDR3 DNA reads TGTGCCAGCAGTGGAAGGGGCGGGAGAAAAAGGGATACGCAGTATTTT. Protein sequence: CASSGRGGRKRDTQYF.

The rearrangement uses TRBV7-2 and TRBJ2-1, with 8 bases fitting TRBD1. The CDR3 is made up of 16 amino acids. Per germline, CDR1 SGHTA and CDR2 FQGNSA. V lost 4 bases and J lost 5; bases outside the gene matches: 10. The DNA for the CDR3 is TGTGCCAGCAGCTCCCCACACGGGACAGGAGACAATGAGCAGTTCTTC. The encoded protein is CASSSPHGTGDNEQFF.

This chain joins TRBV6-5 and TRBJ1-1; the match to TRBD1 covers 9 bases. The CDR3 extends over 14 amino acids. Unmatched junction bases numbered 5, after V lost 5 bases and J lost 4 bases. Germline V gene data show CDR1 as MNHEY and CDR2 as SVGAGI. The CDR3 DNA follows: TGTGCCAGCAGTACAGGGGGCAGTTTCACTGAAGCTTTCTTT. It yields the protein CASSTGGSFTEAFF.